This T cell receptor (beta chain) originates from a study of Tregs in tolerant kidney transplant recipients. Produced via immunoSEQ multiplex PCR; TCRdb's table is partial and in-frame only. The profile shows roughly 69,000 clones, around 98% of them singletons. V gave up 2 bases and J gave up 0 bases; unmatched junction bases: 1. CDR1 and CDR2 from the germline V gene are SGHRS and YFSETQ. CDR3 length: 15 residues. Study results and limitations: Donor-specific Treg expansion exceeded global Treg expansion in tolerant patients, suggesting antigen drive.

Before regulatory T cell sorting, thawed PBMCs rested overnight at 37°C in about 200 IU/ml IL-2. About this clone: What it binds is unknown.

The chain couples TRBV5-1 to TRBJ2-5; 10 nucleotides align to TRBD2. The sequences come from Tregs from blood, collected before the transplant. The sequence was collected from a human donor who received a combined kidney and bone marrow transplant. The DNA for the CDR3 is TGCGCCAGCAGCTTACTAGCGGGGTACCAAGAGACCCAGTACTTC. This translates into CASSLLAGYQETQYF.